The clone carrying this T cell receptor (beta chain) is categorized as medium-sized (0.01 to 0.1%). No antigen is known for it. The junction does not match germline at one end; this may be a read error. The CDR3 sequence is 12 residues long. Looked up from germline, CDR1 is LNHDA and CDR2 is SQIVND (reference sequence). The data originate from a study of T cells in localized non-small cell lung cancer. Study outcomes and limitations: The greatest T cell clonality was found in uninvolved adjacent lung (higher than in tumor). Elevated blood T cell density was associated with longer overall survival.

Profiling relied on immunoSEQ multiplex PCR, and the TCRdb table lists in-frame clones only, not all of them. The data show 70,000 to 90,000 clones, with more than 75% seen just once and roughly 9.8% held by the top ten. The rearrangement joins TRBV19 to TRBJ2-7; no definite D call. This TCR derives from a female donor over 55 with stage I lung adenocarcinoma. The material was peripheral blood, obtained before any cancer treatment. This chain's CDR3 is CASRIGPYEQYF. CDR3 nucleotides: TGTGCCAGTAGGATAGGGCCCTACGAGCAGTACTTC.